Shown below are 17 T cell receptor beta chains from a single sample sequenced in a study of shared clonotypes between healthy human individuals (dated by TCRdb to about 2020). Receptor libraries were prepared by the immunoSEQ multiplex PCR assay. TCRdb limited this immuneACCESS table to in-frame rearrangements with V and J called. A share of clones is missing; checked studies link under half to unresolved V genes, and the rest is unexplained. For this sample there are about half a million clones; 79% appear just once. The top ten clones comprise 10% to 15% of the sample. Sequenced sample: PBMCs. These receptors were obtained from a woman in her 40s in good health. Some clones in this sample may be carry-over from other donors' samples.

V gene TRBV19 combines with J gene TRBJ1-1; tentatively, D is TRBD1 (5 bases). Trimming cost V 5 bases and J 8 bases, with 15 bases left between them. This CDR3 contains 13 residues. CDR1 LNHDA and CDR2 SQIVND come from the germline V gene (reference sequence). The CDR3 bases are TGTGCCAGTAGTCTGGGCAGGGCTGGCGAAGCTTTCTTT. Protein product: CASSLGRAGEAFF.

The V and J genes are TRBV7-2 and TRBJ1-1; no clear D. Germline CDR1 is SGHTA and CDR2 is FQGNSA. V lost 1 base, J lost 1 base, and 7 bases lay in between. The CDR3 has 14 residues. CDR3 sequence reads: CASSLVAANTEAFF. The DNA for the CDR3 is TGTGCCAGCAGCTTAGTGGCGGCGAACACTGAAGCTTTCTTT. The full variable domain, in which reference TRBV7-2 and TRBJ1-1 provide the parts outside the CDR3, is GAGVSQSPSNKVTEKGKDVELRCDPISGHTALYWYRQSLGQGLEFLIYFQGNSAPDKSGLPSDRFSAERTGGSVSTLTIQRTQQEDSAVYLCASSLVAANTEAFFGQGTRLTVV.

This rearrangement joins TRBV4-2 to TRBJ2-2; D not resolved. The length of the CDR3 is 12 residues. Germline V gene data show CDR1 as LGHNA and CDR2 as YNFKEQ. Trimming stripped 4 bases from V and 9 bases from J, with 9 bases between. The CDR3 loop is CASSPPGRELFF. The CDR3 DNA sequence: TGTGCCAGCAGCCCTCCCGGTAGGGAGCTGTTTTTT.

This chain's CDR3 is CASSYSRVPDTQYF. The CDR3 bases are TGTGCCAGCAGTTATTCCAGGGTCCCAGATACGCAGTATTTT. The chain uses TRBV28 and TRBJ2-3; possibly TRBD1 for D (5 bases). V shed 4 bases and J shed 4 bases, with 12 bases lying between them. The CDR3 contains 14 residues. Germline V gene sequence: CDR1 MDHEN, CDR2 SYDVKM.

The CDR3 nucleotides are TGTGCCAGCAGTTTCCCCACAGGGGCGGATGGCTACACCTTC. Translated, it gives CASSFPTGADGYTF. The chain has TRBV28 and TRBJ1-2; 7 positions match TRBD1. V lost 3 bases and J lost 6; bases outside the gene matches: 7. The CDR3 is 14 amino acids. Germline assignment: CDR1 MDHEN and CDR2 SYDVKM.

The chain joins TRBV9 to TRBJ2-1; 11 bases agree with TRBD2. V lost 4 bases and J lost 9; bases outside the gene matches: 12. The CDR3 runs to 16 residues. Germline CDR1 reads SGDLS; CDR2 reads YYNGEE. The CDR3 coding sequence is TGTGCCAGCAGCCCCACCCTAGCGGGAGGATGGGGTGAGCAGTTCTTC. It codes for CASSPTLAGGWGEQFF.

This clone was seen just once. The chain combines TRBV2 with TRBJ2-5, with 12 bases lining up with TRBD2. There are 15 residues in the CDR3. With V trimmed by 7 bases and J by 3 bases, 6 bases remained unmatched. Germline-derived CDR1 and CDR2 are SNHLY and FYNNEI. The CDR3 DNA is TGTGCCAGCACCGGGACTAGCGGGCTAGAAGAGACCCAGTACTTC. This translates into CASTGTSGLEETQYF.

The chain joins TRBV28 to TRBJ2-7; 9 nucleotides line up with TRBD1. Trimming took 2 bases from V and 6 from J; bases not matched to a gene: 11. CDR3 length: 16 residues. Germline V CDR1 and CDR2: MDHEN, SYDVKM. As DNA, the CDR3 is TGTGCCAGCAGTTTACATCCCGGGACAGGGAAGGCCGAGCAGTACTTC. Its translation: CASSLHPGTGKAEQYF.

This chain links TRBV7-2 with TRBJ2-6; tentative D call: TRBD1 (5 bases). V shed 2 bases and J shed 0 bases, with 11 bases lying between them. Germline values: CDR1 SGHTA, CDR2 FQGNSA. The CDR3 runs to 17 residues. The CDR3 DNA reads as TGTGCCAGCAGCTTACAGGGCGGCCCCTCTGGGGCCAACGTCCTGACTTTC. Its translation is CASSLQGGPSGANVLTF.

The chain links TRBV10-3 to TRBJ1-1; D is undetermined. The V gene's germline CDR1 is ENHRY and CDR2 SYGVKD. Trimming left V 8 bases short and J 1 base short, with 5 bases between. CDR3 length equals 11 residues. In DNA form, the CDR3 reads TGTGCCATCCGATCGAACACTGAAGCTTTCTTT. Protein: CAIRSNTEAFF.

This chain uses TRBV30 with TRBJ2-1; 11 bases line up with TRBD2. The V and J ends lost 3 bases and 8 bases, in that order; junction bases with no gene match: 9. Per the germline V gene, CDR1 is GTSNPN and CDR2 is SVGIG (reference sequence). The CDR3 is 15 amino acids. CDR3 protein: CAWRPTSGSWYEQFF. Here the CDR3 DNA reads TGTGCCTGGAGACCCACTAGCGGGAGTTGGTATGAGCAGTTCTTC.

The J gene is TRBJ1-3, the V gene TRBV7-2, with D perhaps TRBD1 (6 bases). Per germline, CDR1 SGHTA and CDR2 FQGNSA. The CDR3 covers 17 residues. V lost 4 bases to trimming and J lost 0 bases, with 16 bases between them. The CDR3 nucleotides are TGTGCCAGCAGCTGGACCGGGACACAACCCTCTGGAAACACCATATATTTT. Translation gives CASSWTGTQPSGNTIYF.

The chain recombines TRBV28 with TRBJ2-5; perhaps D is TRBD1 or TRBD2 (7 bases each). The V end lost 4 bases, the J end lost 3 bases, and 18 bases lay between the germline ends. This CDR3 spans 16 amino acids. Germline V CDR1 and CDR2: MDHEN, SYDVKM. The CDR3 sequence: CASSSPQGEGKETQYF. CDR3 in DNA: TGTGCCAGCAGTTCACCCCAGGGGGAGGGGAAAGAGACCCAGTACTTC. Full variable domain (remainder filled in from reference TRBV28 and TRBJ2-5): DVKVTQSSRYLVKRTGEKVFLECVQDMDHENMFWYRQDPGLGLRLIYFSYDVKMKEKGDIPEGYSVSREKKERFSLILESASTNQTSMYLCASSSPQGEGKETQYFGPGTRLLVL.

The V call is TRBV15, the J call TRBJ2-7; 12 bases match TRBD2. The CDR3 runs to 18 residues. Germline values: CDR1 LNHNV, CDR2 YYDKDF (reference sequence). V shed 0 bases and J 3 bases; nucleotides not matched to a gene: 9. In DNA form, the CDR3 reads TGTGCCACCAGCAGAGAGGCCCCGACTAGCGGGGGTCTCTACGAGCAGTACTTC. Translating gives CATSREAPTSGGLYEQYF.

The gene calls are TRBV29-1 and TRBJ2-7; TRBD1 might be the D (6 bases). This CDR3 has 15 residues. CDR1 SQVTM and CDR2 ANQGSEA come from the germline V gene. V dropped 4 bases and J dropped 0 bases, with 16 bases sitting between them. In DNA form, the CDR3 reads TGCAGCGTTGCTGGGGGCGGTTGGAGCTCCTACGAGCAGTACTTC. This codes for CSVAGGGWSSYEQYF.

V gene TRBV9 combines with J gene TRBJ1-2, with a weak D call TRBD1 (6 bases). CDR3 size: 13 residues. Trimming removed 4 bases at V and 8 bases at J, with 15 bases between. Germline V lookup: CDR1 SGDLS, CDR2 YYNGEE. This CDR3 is CASSSHQGLGYTF. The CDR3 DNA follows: TGTGCCAGCAGCTCACATCAGGGGCTCGGCTACACCTTC. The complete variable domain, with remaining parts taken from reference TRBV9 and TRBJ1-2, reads DSGVTQTPKHLITATGQRVTLRCSPRSGDLSVYWYQQSLDQGLQFLIQYYNGEERAKGNILERFSAQQFPDLHSELNLSSLELGDSALYFCASSSHQGLGYTFGSGTRLTVV.

The CDR3, as DNA: TGCGCCAGCAGCACCGGGGGGCTTTCTGGGGCCAACGTCCTGACTTTC. This codes for CASSTGGLSGANVLTF. The rearrangement joins TRBV5-1 to TRBJ2-6, with D maybe TRBD2 (7 bases). This CDR3 is 16 amino acids long. The V gene's germline CDR1 is SGHRS and CDR2 YFSETQ. V was trimmed by 4 bases and J by 1 base, leaving 12 bases between them.